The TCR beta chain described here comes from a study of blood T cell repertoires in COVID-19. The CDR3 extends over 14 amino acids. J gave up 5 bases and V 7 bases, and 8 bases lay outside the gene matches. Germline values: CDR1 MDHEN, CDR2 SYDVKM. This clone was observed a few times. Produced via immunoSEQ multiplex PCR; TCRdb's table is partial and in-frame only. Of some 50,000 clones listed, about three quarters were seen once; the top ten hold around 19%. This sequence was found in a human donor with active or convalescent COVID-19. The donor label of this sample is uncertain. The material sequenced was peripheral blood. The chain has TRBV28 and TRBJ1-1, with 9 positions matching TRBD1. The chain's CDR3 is CASTTGQGQTEAFF. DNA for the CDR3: TGTGCCAGCACCACTGGACAGGGGCAAACTGAAGCTTTCTTT.